This TCR beta chain stems from a study of tumor-infiltrating lymphocytes in primary liver carcinoma. Germline assignment: CDR1 SQVTM and CDR2 ANQGSEA. Trimming took 6 bases from V and 6 from J; bases not matched to a gene: 8. The CDR3 extends over 13 amino acids. RNA was extracted from whole blood without cell sorting, alongside germline DNA. Every patient had chronic HBV infection and was treatment-naive. This clonotype was counted at least ten times. Antigen: not known. Study-wide results and limits: With p = 0.039, the top-250-clone fraction in tumors significantly exceeded that in blood.

Starting material of roughly 550 ng total RNA yielded TCR beta cDNA via a constant-region primer. Three rounds of nested multiplex PCR with slightly modified ARM-PCR produced TCR beta libraries. The opening two PCR rounds, roughly 11 cycles each, paired TRBV1-TRBV30 forward primers with a C-beta reverse primer. TCRdb called the multiplex PCR reads again in MiXCR, with one record for every CDR3 protein. The table records fewer than 350,000 distinct CDR3 sequences, 65% of them present only once. The chain couples TRBV29-1 to TRBJ2-7; 10 bases are shared with TRBD1. Sequencing was done on a sample of peripheral blood. The source is a man aged 40-55 years with primary liver carcinoma and hepatitis B virus infection. As DNA, the CDR3 is TGCAGCGTCGAGACAGGGGGCCGGCGCGAGCAGTACTTC. It encodes CSVETGGRREQYF.